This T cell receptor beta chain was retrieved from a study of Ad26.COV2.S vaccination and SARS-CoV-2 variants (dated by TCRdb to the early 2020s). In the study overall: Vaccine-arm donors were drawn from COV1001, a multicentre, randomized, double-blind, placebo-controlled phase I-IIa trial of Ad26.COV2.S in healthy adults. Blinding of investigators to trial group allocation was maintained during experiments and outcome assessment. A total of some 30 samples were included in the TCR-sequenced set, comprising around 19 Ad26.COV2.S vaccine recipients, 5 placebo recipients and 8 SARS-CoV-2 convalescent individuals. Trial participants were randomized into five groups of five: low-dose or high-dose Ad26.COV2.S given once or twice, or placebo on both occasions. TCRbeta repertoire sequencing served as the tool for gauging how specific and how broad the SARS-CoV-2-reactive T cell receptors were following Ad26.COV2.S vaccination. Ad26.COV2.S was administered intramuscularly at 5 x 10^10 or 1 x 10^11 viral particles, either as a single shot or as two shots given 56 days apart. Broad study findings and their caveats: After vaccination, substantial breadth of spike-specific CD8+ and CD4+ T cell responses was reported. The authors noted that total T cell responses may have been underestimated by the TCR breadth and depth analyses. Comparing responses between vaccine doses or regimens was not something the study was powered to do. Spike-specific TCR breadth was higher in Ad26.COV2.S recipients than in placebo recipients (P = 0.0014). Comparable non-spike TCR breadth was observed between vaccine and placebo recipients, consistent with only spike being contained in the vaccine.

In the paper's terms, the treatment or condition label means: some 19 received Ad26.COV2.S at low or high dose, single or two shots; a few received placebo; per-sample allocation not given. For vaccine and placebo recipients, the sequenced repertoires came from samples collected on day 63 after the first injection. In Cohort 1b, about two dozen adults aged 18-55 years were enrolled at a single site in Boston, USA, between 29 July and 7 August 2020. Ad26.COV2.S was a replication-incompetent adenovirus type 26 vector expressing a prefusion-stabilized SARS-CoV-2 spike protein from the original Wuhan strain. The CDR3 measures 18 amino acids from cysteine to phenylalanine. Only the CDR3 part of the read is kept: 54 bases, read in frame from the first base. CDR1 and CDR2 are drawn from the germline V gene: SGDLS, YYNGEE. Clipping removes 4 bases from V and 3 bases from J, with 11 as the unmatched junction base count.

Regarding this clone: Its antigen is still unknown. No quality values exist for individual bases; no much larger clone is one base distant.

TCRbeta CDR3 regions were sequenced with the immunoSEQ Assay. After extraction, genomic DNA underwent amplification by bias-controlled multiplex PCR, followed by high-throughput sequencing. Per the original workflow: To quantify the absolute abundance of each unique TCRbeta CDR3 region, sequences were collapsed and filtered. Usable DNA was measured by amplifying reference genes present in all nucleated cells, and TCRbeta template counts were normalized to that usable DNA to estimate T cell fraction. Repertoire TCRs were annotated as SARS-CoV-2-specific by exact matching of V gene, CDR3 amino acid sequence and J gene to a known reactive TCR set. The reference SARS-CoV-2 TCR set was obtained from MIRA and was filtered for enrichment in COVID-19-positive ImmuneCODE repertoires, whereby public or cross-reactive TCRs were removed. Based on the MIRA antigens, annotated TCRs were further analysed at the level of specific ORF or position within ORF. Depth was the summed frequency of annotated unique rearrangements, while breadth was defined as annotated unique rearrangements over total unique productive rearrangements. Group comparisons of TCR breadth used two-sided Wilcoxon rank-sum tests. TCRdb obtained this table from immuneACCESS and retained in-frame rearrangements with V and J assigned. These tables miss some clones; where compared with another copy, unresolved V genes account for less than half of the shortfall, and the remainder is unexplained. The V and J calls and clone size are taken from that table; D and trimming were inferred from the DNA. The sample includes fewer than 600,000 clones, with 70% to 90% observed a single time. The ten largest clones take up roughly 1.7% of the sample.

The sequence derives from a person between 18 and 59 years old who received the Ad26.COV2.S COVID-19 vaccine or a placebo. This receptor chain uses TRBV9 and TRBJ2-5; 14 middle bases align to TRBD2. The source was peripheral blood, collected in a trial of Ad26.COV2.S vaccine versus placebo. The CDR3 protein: CASSQTGTSGSWKETQYF. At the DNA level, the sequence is TGTGCCAGCAGCCAAACCGGGACTAGCGGGAGTTGGAAAGAGACCCAGTACTTC.